A selection of T cell receptor beta chains follows, all from one sample in a study of shared clonotypes between healthy human individuals. Measured with immunoSEQ multiplex PCR; TCRdb has only the in-frame clones, and not every one. The sample holds some 2 million clones, roughly 95% seen once. The sequenced sample consisted of naive CD8+ T cells sorted from blood. The source of these receptors is a man aged 18 to 35 in good health. Both conserved end residues are part of each CDR3. Each record gives: V gene, D gene, J gene, clone size, CDR3 protein, CDR3 DNA. A D gene is named only where the DNA matches it firmly. A clone size is listed for some rows: how often the clone was seen (once, few, many), or a class if it is expanded.

>TRBV10-3|TRBD1|TRBJ1-2|-
CAISVTTGDYGYTF
TGTGCCATCAGTGTCACTACAGGGGACTATGGCTACACCTTC
>TRBV28|-|TRBJ1-4|-
CASSWESGTPEKLFF
TGTGCCAGCAGTTGGGAATCCGGGACACCCGAAAAACTGTTTTTT
>TRBV30|TRBD2|TRBJ2-1|-
CAWSGLAGYEQFF
TGTGCCTGGAGTGGGCTAGCGGGTTATGAGCAGTTCTTC
>TRBV2|TRBD2|TRBJ2-7|-
CASSGGLAGGRTYEQYF
TGTGCCAGCAGTGGGGGACTAGCGGGAGGGCGGACCTACGAGCAGTACTTC
>TRBV7-2|-|TRBJ2-5|-
CASSPYGSETQYF
TGTGCCAGCAGCCCCTATGGGTCCGAGACCCAGTACTTC
>TRBV28|-|TRBJ1-4|-
CASAIGEKLFF
TGTGCCAGTGCGATTGGTGAAAAACTGTTTTTT
>TRBV6-1|-|TRBJ1-3|-
CASSDLGPGNTIYF
TGTGCCAGCAGTGATTTAGGTCCTGGAAACACCATATATTTT
>TRBV18|TRBD1|TRBJ1-6|-
CASSREGQGSSPLHF
TGTGCCAGCTCACGCGAGGGACAGGGAAGTTCACCCCTCCACTTT
>TRBV28|-|TRBJ2-7|-
CASSLRGYSYEQYF
TGTGCCAGCAGTTTGAGGGGGTACTCCTACGAGCAGTACTTC
>TRBV6-5|-|TRBJ2-7|-
CASSYAGIGYEQYF
TGTGCCAGCAGTTACGCAGGTATCGGGTACGAGCAGTACTTC
>TRBV19|-|TRBJ1-1|-
CASMGGMNTEAFF
TGTGCCAGTATGGGGGGGATGAACACTGAAGCTTTCTTT
>TRBV6-1|-|TRBJ1-1|once
CASSEGRAGHTEAFF
TGTGCCAGCAGTGAAGGGAGGGCAGGGCACACTGAAGCTTTCTTT
>TRBV9|-|TRBJ2-1|-
CASSDSLNEQFF
TGTGCCAGCAGCGATTCCCTCAATGAGCAGTTCTTC
>TRBV7-9|TRBD1|TRBJ1-2|-
CASSADRDVYTF
TGTGCCAGCAGCGCGGACAGGGATGTCTACACCTTC
>TRBV5-1|TRBD2|TRBJ2-7|-
CASSLRGAYEQYF
TGCGCCAGCAGCTTACGGGGGGCCTACGAGCAGTACTTC
>TRBV11-3|-|TRBJ1-3|-
CASSRAVHSGNTIYF
TGTGCCAGCAGCCGCGCCGTCCACTCTGGAAACACCATATATTTT
>TRBV9|TRBD2|TRBJ2-5|once
CASSPSGREAVETQYF
TGTGCCAGCAGCCCCAGTGGTCGGGAGGCCGTGGAGACCCAGTACTTC
>TRBV5-6|TRBD1|TRBJ2-7|-
CASSLVTGGLAYEQYF
TGTGCCAGCAGCTTGGTAACAGGGGGCTTGGCTTACGAGCAGTACTTC
>TRBV6-5|-|TRBJ1-1|once
CASKIGGTEAFF
TGTGCCAGCAAAATAGGGGGGACTGAAGCTTTCTTT
>TRBV27|-|TRBJ2-7|-
CASSRPSGGSYEQYF
TGTGCCAGCAGTCGACCTAGTGGGGGGTCCTACGAGCAGTACTTC
>TRBV6-6|-|TRBJ2-7|-
CASSPRGGTYEQYF
TGTGCCAGCAGCCCCCGTGGTGGGACCTACGAGCAGTACTTC
>TRBV11-3|-|TRBJ2-1|-
CASSSNNEQFF
TGTGCCAGCAGCTCCAACAATGAGCAGTTCTTC
>TRBV2|-|TRBJ2-2|-
CASTWGEGYTGELFF
TGTGCCAGCACCTGGGGAGAAGGGTACACCGGGGAGCTGTTTTTT
>TRBV10-3|TRBD1|TRBJ2-7|-
CAIKNQTGIYEQYF
TGTGCCATCAAGAACCAGACAGGGATCTACGAGCAGTACTTC
>TRBV7-9|-|TRBJ1-4|-
CASTPGSGNEKLFF
TGTGCCAGTACGCCTGGCTCGGGTAATGAAAAACTGTTTTTT
>TRBV10-1|-|TRBJ1-1|-
CASSETPHGLTEAFF
TGCGCCAGCAGTGAGACCCCCCATGGGTTGACTGAAGCTTTCTTT